These T cell receptor beta chains were read from a single sample in a study of shared clonotypes between healthy human individuals. Sequencing was performed with immunoSEQ multiplex PCR; in TCRdb, only in-frame clones are kept and a portion is missing. The sample carries hundreds of thousands of clones, about 92% recorded once. Sequenced sample: naive CD8+ T cells sorted from blood. All receptors come from a man aged 25-45 years in good health. Each CDR3 is given with its conserved first and last residue. The D gene is left open where the match is weak. Where a row states a size, it is once, few, many or the class of an expanded clone; other rows omit it.

>TRBJ2-6|TRBV5-1|.|.
CASSFNAGHSGANVLTF
TGCGCCAGCAGCTTCAACGCAGGCCACTCTGGGGCCAACGTCCTGACTTTC
>TRBJ2-1|TRBV11-2|once|.
CASSLDPGIRNEQFF
TGTGCCAGCAGCTTAGATCCCGGGATTCGCAATGAGCAGTTCTTC
>TRBJ2-1|TRBV7-9|.|TRBD2
CASTLAVTYNEQFF
TGTGCCAGCACCCTAGCGGTCACCTACAATGAGCAGTTCTTC
>TRBJ2-7|TRBV6-1|.|.
CASSEARQGGAYEQYF
TGTGCCAGCAGTGAAGCTCGGCAGGGTGGGGCCTACGAGCAGTACTTC
>TRBJ2-1|TRBV28|.|.
CASSPRDGAGEQFF
TGTGCCAGCAGTCCCCGGGACGGAGCCGGTGAGCAGTTCTTC
>TRBJ1-1|TRBV6-5|.|.
CASSYDSLNTEAFF
TGTGCCAGCAGTTATGACAGCTTGAACACTGAAGCTTTCTTT
>TRBJ2-1|TRBV15|.|.
CATSRVPGLSSYNEQFF
TGTGCCACCAGCAGAGTGCCGGGACTGAGCTCCTACAATGAGCAGTTCTTC
>TRBJ2-3|TRBV10-1|once|.
CASSEGGSGTDTQYF
TGCGCCAGCAGTGAAGGGGGAAGTGGCACAGATACGCAGTATTTT
>TRBJ1-1|TRBV28|.|.
CASMFAFEAFF
TGTGCCAGCATGTTCGCGTTTGAAGCTTTCTTT
>TRBJ2-7|TRBV2|.|.
CASTGQYYEQYF
TGTGCCAGCACTGGGCAATACTACGAGCAGTACTTC
>TRBJ1-1|TRBV7-9|.|TRBD1
CASSLVQGADTEAFF
TGTGCCAGCAGCCTCGTACAGGGGGCAGATACTGAAGCTTTCTTT
>TRBJ1-2|TRBV6-5|.|.
CASSPSLGDYGYTF
TGTGCCAGCAGCCCGAGCTTAGGGGACTATGGCTACACCTTC
>TRBJ2-7|TRBV7-2|.|TRBD2
CASSTDQTSGYEQYF
TGTGCCAGCAGCACGGATCAGACTAGCGGCTACGAGCAGTACTTC
>TRBJ1-5|TRBV29-1|.|.
CSVDGGGRGQPQHF
TGCAGCGTTGATGGGGGGGGCCGGGGTCAGCCCCAGCATTTT
>TRBJ1-2|TRBV30|.|.
CAWSVRGRLNYGYTF
TGTGCCTGGAGTGTAAGGGGACGACTAAACTATGGCTACACCTTC
>TRBJ2-5|TRBV9|.|.
CASSEGGFWETQYF
TGTGCCAGCAGCGAGGGGGGGTTCTGGGAGACCCAGTACTTC
>TRBJ1-4|TRBV27|.|.
CASSLFYGGQSTNEKLFF
TGTGCCAGCAGTTTATTTTACGGGGGGCAATCAACTAATGAAAAACTGTTTTTT
>TRBJ2-7|TRBV5-8|.|.
CATEDGISYEQYF
TGTGCCACCGAGGATGGGATCTCCTACGAGCAGTACTTC
>TRBJ2-1|TRBV27|.|.
CASSWGGEQFF
TGTGCCAGCAGTTGGGGTGGGGAGCAGTTCTTC
>TRBJ1-2|TRBV28|.|.
CASSRRTTASFERNYGYTF
TGTGCCAGCAGTAGACGGACTACAGCTTCTTTTGAGAGGAACTATGGCTACACCTTC
>TRBJ2-2|TRBV29-1|.|.
CSVEGGGELFF
TGCAGCGTTGAGGGCGGGGGGGAGCTGTTTTTT
>TRBJ2-1|TRBV6-1|.|.
CASHWLTGLDEQFF
TGTGCCAGCCATTGGTTGACAGGTCTGGATGAGCAGTTCTTC
>TRBJ2-1|TRBV6-1|.|.
CATGVSSYNEQFF
TGTGCCACCGGCGTCAGCTCCTACAATGAGCAGTTCTTC
>TRBJ2-7|TRBV7-9|.|.
CASSLSPYEQYF
TGTGCCAGCAGCTTGTCCCCATACGAGCAGTACTTC
>TRBJ1-1|TRBV5-6|.|.
CASSLGRWNTEAFF
TGTGCCAGCAGCTTGGGACGTTGGAACACTGAAGCTTTCTTT
>TRBJ2-1|TRBV12-5|.|TRBD1
CAKDYRGRFNEQFF
TGTGCTAAAGATTACAGGGGGCGCTTCAATGAGCAGTTCTTC
>TRBJ2-2|TRBV28|.|.
CASSWTGTNANTGELFF
TGTGCCAGCAGTTGGACAGGGACTAACGCGAACACCGGGGAGCTGTTTTTT
>TRBJ1-2|TRBV29-1|.|TRBD1
CSVEGQLSGYTF
TGCAGCGTTGAGGGACAGCTTTCGGGCTACACCTTC
>TRBJ1-1|TRBV7-9|.|TRBD1
CASSTNLRTGGTNTEAFF
TGTGCCAGCAGCACGAACCTACGGACAGGGGGGACGAACACTGAAGCTTTCTTT
>TRBJ2-2|TRBV4-3|few|.
CASSQDRHTGELFF
TGCGCCAGCAGCCAAGATCGCCACACCGGGGAGCTGTTTTTT
>TRBJ2-1|TRBV9|.|.
CASSAIVDGGLYNEQFF
TGTGCCAGCAGCGCGATCGTCGACGGCGGGTTATACAATGAGCAGTTCTTC
>TRBJ2-7|TRBV5-1|.|.
CASSLVSGEFYEQYF
TGCGCCAGCAGCTTGGTTAGCGGAGAATTCTACGAGCAGTACTTC
>TRBJ2-3|TRBV7-9|.|.
CASSLDAGYTDTQYF
TGTGCCAGCAGCTTAGATGCGGGGTACACAGATACGCAGTATTTT
>TRBJ2-2|TRBV15|.|TRBD2
CATSTLRAGLAGDGAGELFF
TGTGCCACCAGCACTCTGCGGGCGGGACTAGCGGGAGATGGGGCCGGGGAGCTGTTTTTT
>TRBJ2-7|TRBV13|.|.
CASSLGGTFYEQYF
TGTGCCAGCAGCTTAGGAGGGACTTTCTACGAGCAGTACTTC
>TRBJ2-2|TRBV11-2|.|TRBD2
CASSQGLAGGLTGELFF
TGTGCCAGCAGCCAGGGACTAGCGGGAGGTCTCACCGGGGAGCTGTTTTTT
>TRBJ2-3|TRBV11-2|.|.
CASSLEAVHTDTQYF
TGTGCCAGCAGCTTAGAGGCGGTACACACAGATACGCAGTATTTT
>TRBJ2-1|TRBV19|once|.
CASSIGEHKGLHNEQFF
TGTGCCAGTAGTATAGGTGAGCACAAGGGCCTTCACAATGAGCAGTTCTTC
>TRBJ2-1|TRBV10-3|.|TRBD2
CAISSGSDYNEQFF
TGTGCCATCAGTAGCGGGAGTGACTACAATGAGCAGTTCTTC
>TRBJ2-7|TRBV6-5|.|TRBD1
CASSLQGANYEQYF
TGTGCCAGCAGCCTCCAGGGGGCAAACTACGAGCAGTACTTC
>TRBJ2-3|TRBV14|.|TRBD1
CASSQGLTGARTDTQYF
TGTGCCAGCAGCCAGGGGCTTACAGGGGCCCGCACAGATACGCAGTATTTT
>TRBJ2-3|TRBV28|.|.
CASSLFGVSYTDTQYF
TGTGCCAGCAGTTTATTTGGGGTCTCTTACACAGATACGCAGTATTTT
>TRBJ2-3|TRBV2|.|TRBD2
CASSEAGRAGDTQYF
TGTGCCAGCAGTGAAGCCGGGAGGGCCGGGGATACGCAGTATTTT
>TRBJ2-1|TRBV4-1|.|TRBD2
CASSQDLAVGYNEQFF
TGCGCCAGCAGCCAAGATCTAGCGGTCGGGTACAATGAGCAGTTCTTC
>TRBJ2-1|TRBV11-1|.|TRBD2
CASSLDPGTSGRGEFF
TGTGCCAGCAGCTTAGACCCTGGGACTAGCGGGAGGGGTGAGTTCTTC
>TRBJ1-2|TRBV18|.|.
CASSPPATGSHGYTF
TGTGCCAGCTCACCACCGGCGACAGGTTCCCATGGCTACACCTTC